This T cell receptor (beta chain) is from a study of CD8+CD57+ T cells in acquired aplastic anemia. Study overall: Sorted CD4+ and CD8+ cells gave an average of roughly 3.2 ug of DNA.

Those patients picked for sequencing had displayed CD8+CD57+ cell expansion on flow cytometry. The length of the CDR3 is 14 residues. Germline V gives CDR1 SNHLY, CDR2 FYNNEI. Trimming removed 7 bases at V and 4 bases at J, with 14 bases between. The TCR beta profiling, which covered VDJ combination and CDR3 sequence, was carried out using genomic DNA as the template. TCRdb called the reads again in MiXCR, with one record for every CDR3 protein. The table records 300,000 or so distinct CDR3 sequences, roughly 61% of them present only once. The sample taken for sequencing was sorted CD4+, CD8+, or CD8+CD57+ T cells (not recorded which) from PBMCs. This sequence originates from a human donor with aplastic anemia. The chain has TRBV2 and TRBJ1-5, with D uncertain. CDR3 nucleotides: TGTGCCAGCAATCTCGACGGAGTAAATCAGCCCCAGCATTTT. Translated, it gives CASNLDGVNQPQHF.